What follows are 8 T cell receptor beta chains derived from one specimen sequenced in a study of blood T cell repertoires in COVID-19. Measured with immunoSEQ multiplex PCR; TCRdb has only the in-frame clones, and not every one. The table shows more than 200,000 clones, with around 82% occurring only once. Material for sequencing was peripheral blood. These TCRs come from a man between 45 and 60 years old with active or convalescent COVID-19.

The CDR3 DNA follows: TGTGCCAGCAGCTCCTACAGGGCTGATGGCTACACCTTC. It yields the protein CASSSYRADGYTF. V gene TRBV6-5 combines with J gene TRBJ1-2, with D perhaps matching TRBD1 (6 bases). Germline CDR1 reads MNHEY; CDR2 reads SVGAGI. The CDR3 has 13 amino acids. The V end was cut by 6 bases, the J end by 6 bases, with 14 bases between.

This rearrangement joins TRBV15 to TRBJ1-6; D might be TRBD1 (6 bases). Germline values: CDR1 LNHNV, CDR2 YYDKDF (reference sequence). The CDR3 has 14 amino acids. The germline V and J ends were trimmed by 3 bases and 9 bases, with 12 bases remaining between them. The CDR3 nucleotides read TGTGCCACCAGCAGGGGACAAGCGGCTTCACCCCTCCACTTT. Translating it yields CATSRGQAASPLHF.

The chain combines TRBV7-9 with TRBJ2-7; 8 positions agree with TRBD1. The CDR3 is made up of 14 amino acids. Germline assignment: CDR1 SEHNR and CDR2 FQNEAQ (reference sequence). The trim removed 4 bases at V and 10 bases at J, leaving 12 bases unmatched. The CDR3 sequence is CASSSLGQGIIQYF. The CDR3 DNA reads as TGTGCCAGCAGCTCCCTAGGACAGGGAATAATACAGTACTTC.

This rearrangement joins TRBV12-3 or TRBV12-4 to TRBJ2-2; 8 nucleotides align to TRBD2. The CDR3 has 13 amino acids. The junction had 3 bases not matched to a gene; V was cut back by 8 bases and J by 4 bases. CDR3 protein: CASRGGLTGELFF. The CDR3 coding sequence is TGTGCCAGCCGGGGGGGCCTCACCGGGGAGCTGTTTTTT.

The CDR3 region is CAWSKNRVETQYF. Written as DNA, the CDR3 is TGTGCCTGGAGTAAAAACAGGGTAGAGACCCAGTACTTC. V is TRBV30 and J is TRBJ2-5, with a possible D match to TRBD1 (6 bases). This CDR3 has 13 amino acids. V was shortened by 2 bases and J by 4 bases, with 11 bases between the two germline ends. CDR1 and CDR2 from the germline V gene are GTSNPN and SVGIG (reference sequence).

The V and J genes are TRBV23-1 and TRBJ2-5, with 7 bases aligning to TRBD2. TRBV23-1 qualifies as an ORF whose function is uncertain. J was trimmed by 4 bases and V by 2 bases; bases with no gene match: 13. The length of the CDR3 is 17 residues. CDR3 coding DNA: TGCGCCAGCAGTCAAAGCTGGGGGGGAGTTATGGGAGAGACCCAGTACTTC. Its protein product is CASSQSWGGVMGETQYF.

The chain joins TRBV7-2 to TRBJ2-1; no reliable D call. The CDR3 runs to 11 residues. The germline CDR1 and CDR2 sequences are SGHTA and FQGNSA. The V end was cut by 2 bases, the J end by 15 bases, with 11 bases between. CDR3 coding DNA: TGTGCCAGCAGCTTAACCGGTACCTTGTTCTTC. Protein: CASSLTGTLFF. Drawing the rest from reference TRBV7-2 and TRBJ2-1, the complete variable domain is GAGVSQSPSNKVTEKGKDVELRCDPISGHTALYWYRQSLGQGLEFLIYFQGNSAPDKSGLPSDRFSAERTGGSVSTLTIQRTQQEDSAVYLCASSLTGTLFFGPGTRLTVL.

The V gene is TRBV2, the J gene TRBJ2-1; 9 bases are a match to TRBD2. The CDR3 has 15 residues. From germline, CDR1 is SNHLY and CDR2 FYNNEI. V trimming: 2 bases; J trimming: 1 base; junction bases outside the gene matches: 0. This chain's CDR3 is CASSESGGSYNEQFF. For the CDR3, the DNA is TGTGCCAGCAGTGAAAGCGGGGGGTCCTACAATGAGCAGTTCTTC.